Listed below are T cell receptor beta chains from one sample, sequenced in a study of response to subunit inactivated influenza vaccine. TCRdb redid the calling of the RT-PCR reads with MiXCR, one entry per CDR3 protein. This table has around 200,000 distinct CDR3 sequences, around 8.8% appearing once. Specimen: non-naive T cells sorted from PBMCs, collected on the day of vaccination. The receptors originated from a man aged 50 to 60 who received an inactivated influenza vaccine. CDR3s include the opening cysteine and the closing phenylalanine or tryptophan. The D gene is left open where the match is weak. Size values are once, few and many counts, or a class for expanded clones, and some rows have none.

cdr3_length,v_call,j_call,d_call,clone_size,cdr3_nt,cdr3_aa
15,TRBV20-1,TRBJ2-3,TRBD2,many,TGCAGCTACTCTCCGGGACTAGCGGGCACAGATACGCAGTATTTT,CSYSPGLAGTDTQYF
15,TRBV4-3,TRBJ1-1,TRBD1,NA,TGCGCCAGCAGCCGTGGGACAGGTATGAACACTGAAGCTTTCTTT,CASSRGTGMNTEAFF
16,TRBV12-3/TRBV12-4,TRBJ1-1,NA,few,TGTGCCAGCAGTTTAGGAAGGGGTCGGTGGGACACTGAAGCTTTCTTT,CASSLGRGRWDTEAFF
16,TRBV5-6,TRBJ1-1,TRBD1,NA,TGTGCCAGCAGCTCGTGGACAGGGGTCCCTAATAGGGAAGCTTTCTTT,CASSSWTGVPNREAFF
11,TRBV5-1,TRBJ1-1,NA,many,TGCGCCAGCGCTGACAACACTGAAGCTTTCTTT,CASADNTEAFF
15,TRBV5-4,TRBJ2-4,NA,NA,TGTGCCAGCAGCTTGGATGGTAACAGCAAAAACATTCAGTACTTC,CASSLDGNSKNIQYF
14,TRBV9,TRBJ2-1,NA,many,TGTGCCAGCAGCGTAGCGATAGGGAGTAATGAGCAGTTCTTC,CASSVAIGSNEQFF
16,TRBV5-5,TRBJ2-5,NA,few,TGTGCCAGCAGCATAGCGCCTAGCAAGGGCCAAGAGACCCAGTACTTC,CASSIAPSKGQETQYF
15,TRBV10-3,TRBJ1-1,TRBD1,few,TGTGCCATCAGTTGGGACAGGGGGCAGAGGGCTGAAGCTTTCTTT,CAISWDRGQRAEAFF
14,TRBV10-3,TRBJ2-7,TRBD1,few,TGTGCCATCAGTGCGACAGGGGAAGGCTACGAGCAGTACTTC,CAISATGEGYEQYF
13,TRBV2,TRBJ2-5,NA,many,TGTGCCAGCAGCCGAGGGTCCCAAGAGACCCAGTACTTC,CASSRGSQETQYF
15,TRBV5-1,TRBJ2-1,NA,few,TGCGCCAGCAGCTTGGAAACGGGGGCTTACAATGAGCAGTTCTTC,CASSLETGAYNEQFF
14,TRBV7-9,TRBJ1-1,NA,few,TGTGCCAGCAGCTTAGGCCCTCGGGACACTGAAGCTTTCTTT,CASSLGPRDTEAFF
15,TRBV5-1,TRBJ2-5,TRBD1,many,TGCGCCAGCAGCCCCGGACAGGGGGCATGGGAGACCCAGTACTTC,CASSPGQGAWETQYF
17,TRBV6-5,TRBJ2-6,NA,few,TGTGCCAGCAGTTATGAGACAAAATTCTCTGGGGCCAACGTCCTGACTTTC,CASSYETKFSGANVLTF
14,TRBV5-6,TRBJ2-5,NA,few,TGTGCCAGCAGCTTGGTCCTAGGGGAAGAGACCCAGTACTTC,CASSLVLGEETQYF
15,TRBV4-2,TRBJ2-2,NA,NA,TGTGCCAGCGGGGTGGCTAGTGGAAACACCGGGGAGCTGTTTTTT,CASGVASGNTGELFF
19,TRBV6-2/TRBV6-3,TRBJ2-7,NA,many,TGTGCCAGCAGTAAATTAGTCCGTGGCTCTCGAAGGGAGGCCTACGAGCAGTACTTC,CASSKLVRGSRREAYEQYF
13,TRBV27,TRBJ2-1,TRBD2,many,TGTGCCAGCAGTGCTGGACTAGCTGTTGAGCAGTTCTTC,CASSAGLAVEQFF
14,TRBV18,TRBJ1-1,TRBD1,many,TGTGCCAGCTCACCCGGGACAGGCAGATCCGAAGCTTTCTTT,CASSPGTGRSEAFF
14,TRBV25-1,TRBJ2-7,TRBD1,NA,TGTGCCAGCAGTGAATGGAACAGGGGTAACGGGCAGTACTTC,CASSEWNRGNGQYF
15,TRBV7-2,TRBJ1-6,NA,many,TGTGCCAGCAGCCCCGAGTCCGGGACGGGATCACCCCTCCACTTT,CASSPESGTGSPLHF
17,TRBV5-5,TRBJ2-1,TRBD2,few,TGTGCCAGCAGCTTAAGGACTAGCGGGGGGGCTTTAAATGAGCAGTTCTTC,CASSLRTSGGALNEQFF
14,TRBV20-1,TRBJ2-1,TRBD1,NA,TGCAGTGCCGCTACCGGGACAGGGGCCAATGAGCAGTTCTTC,CSAATGTGANEQFF
15,TRBV20-1,TRBJ2-7,TRBD2,many,TGCAGTGCTAGTAGCAGCGGGGGTAGCTCCTACGAGCAGTACTTC,CSASSSGGSSYEQYF
13,TRBV20-1,TRBJ1-5,NA,few,TGCAGTGCTAGAGACCAGGGAGTTCAGCCCCAGCATTTT,CSARDQGVQPQHF
15,TRBV19,TRBJ2-3,NA,once,TGTGCCAGTAGTATAGATAGCCGCTACACAGATACGCAGTATTTT,CASSIDSRYTDTQYF
14,TRBV5-1,TRBJ1-2,TRBD1,NA,TGCGCCAGCAGCTGGGAGGGACAGGGCTATGGCTACACCTTC,CASSWEGQGYGYTF
15,TRBV15,TRBJ1-2,NA,many,TGTGCCACCAGCAGAGATTTAGCGGGAAACTATGGCTACACCTTC,CATSRDLAGNYGYTF
14,TRBV7-9,TRBJ2-7,NA,few,TGTGCCAGCAGCCCAGTTACGCAGGGCCACGAGCAGTACTTC,CASSPVTQGHEQYF
13,TRBV6-1,TRBJ2-7,TRBD1,NA,TGTGCCACGTGGTACAGGGGGGCCTACGAGCAGTACTTC,CATWYRGAYEQYF
12,TRBV12-3/TRBV12-4,TRBJ1-1,TRBD1,few,TGTGCCAGCAGTGGGACAGGGGTTGAGGCTTTCTTT,CASSGTGVEAFF
14,TRBV29-1,TRBJ1-2,NA,few,TGCAGCGTTTACGAACGACAGGAGGTCCGGGGCTACACCTTC,CSVYERQEVRGYTF
11,TRBV11-2,TRBJ2-1,NA,few,TGTGCCAGCAGCTCTTTCCATGAGCAGTTCTTC,CASSSFHEQFF
12,TRBV6-5,TRBJ2-7,NA,NA,TGTGCCAGCAGGGGGGAAAACTACGAGCAGTACTTC,CASRGENYEQYF
14,TRBV7-2,TRBJ2-7,NA,NA,TGTGCCAGCAGCTTATTTGCTAAAGGCTACGAGCAGTACTTC,CASSLFAKGYEQYF
17,TRBV11-3,TRBJ2-1,TRBD1,NA,TGTGCCAGCAGCGAAGATACAGGGGATGGGGCCTACAATGAGCAGTTCTTC,CASSEDTGDGAYNEQFF
16,TRBV20-1,TRBJ2-3,NA,NA,TGCAGTGCTAGAGATTGGGCGGGGCCCGGGACAGATACGCAGTATTTT,CSARDWAGPGTDTQYF
16,TRBV6-5,TRBJ2-1,TRBD2,NA,TGTGCCAGCAGTTATACTAGCGGGGATATGGGCAATGAGCAGTTCTTC,CASSYTSGDMGNEQFF
12,TRBV10-3,TRBJ2-3,NA,many,TGTGCCATCAGTGAGTCGGCAGATACGCAGTATTTT,CAISESADTQYF
14,TRBV2,TRBJ1-5,NA,NA,TGTGCCAGCAGTGAACTTTGGGGTAATCAGCCCCAGCATTTT,CASSELWGNQPQHF
14,TRBV12-3/TRBV12-4,TRBJ1-6,NA,few,TGTGCCAGCAGTTTAGGGGCCAGGGCGACTCCCCTCCACTTT,CASSLGARATPLHF
17,TRBV7-9,TRBJ2-1,TRBD2,NA,TGTGCCAGCATCCCTAGGACTAGCGGATTCGACGGGGATGAGCAGTTCTTC,CASIPRTSGFDGDEQFF
16,TRBV3-1,TRBJ2-7,NA,NA,TGTGCCAGCAGCCCTTCCCCCCATAGTGGAGCCTACGAGCAGTACTTC,CASSPSPHSGAYEQYF
15,TRBV12-3/TRBV12-4,TRBJ2-2,NA,NA,TGTGCCAGCAGTCGATTATCCATGAACACCGGGGAGCTGTTTTTT,CASSRLSMNTGELFF
15,TRBV7-2,TRBJ1-2,TRBD1,few,TGTGCCAGCAGCGCCCAGACAGGGATGAACTATGGCTACACCTTC,CASSAQTGMNYGYTF
16,TRBV27,TRBJ1-5,NA,few,TGTGCCAGCAGTAGACGGGGAAAGGGTGACAATCAGCCCCAGCATTTT,CASSRRGKGDNQPQHF
16,TRBV4-2,TRBJ2-4,TRBD2,many,TGTGCCAGCAGCCAGACTTTAGCGGGAGTACGCAACATTCAGTACTTC,CASSQTLAGVRNIQYF
14,TRBV20-1,TRBJ1-2,TRBD1,many,TGCAGTGCTAGCGTAGCGGACAGGGGTAATGGCTACACCTTC,CSASVADRGNGYTF
12,TRBV20-1,TRBJ1-2,NA,few,TGCAGTGCCCAAGGTTCCCCGGGAGGCTACACCTTC,CSAQGSPGGYTF